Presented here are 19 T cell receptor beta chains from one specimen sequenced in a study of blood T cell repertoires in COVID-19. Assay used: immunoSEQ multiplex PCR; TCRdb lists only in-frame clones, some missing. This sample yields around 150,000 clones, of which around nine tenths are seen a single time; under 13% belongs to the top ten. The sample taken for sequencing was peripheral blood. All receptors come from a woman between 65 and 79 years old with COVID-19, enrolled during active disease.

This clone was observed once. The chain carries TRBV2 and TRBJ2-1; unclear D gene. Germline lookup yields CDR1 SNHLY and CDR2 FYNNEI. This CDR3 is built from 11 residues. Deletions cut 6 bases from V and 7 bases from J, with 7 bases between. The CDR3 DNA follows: TGTGCCAGCAGAAGCTTAAATGAGCAGTTCTTC. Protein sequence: CASRSLNEQFF.

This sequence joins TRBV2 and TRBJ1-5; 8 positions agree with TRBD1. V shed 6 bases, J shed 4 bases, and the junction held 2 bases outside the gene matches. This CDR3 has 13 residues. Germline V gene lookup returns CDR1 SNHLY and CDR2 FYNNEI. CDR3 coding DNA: TGTGCCAGCAGGAGACAGGGGAATCAGCCCCAGCATTTT. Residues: CASRRQGNQPQHF.

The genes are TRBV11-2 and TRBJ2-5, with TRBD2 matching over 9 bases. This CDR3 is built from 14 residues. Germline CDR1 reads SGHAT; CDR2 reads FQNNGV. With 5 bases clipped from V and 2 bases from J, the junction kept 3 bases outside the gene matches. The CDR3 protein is CASSRTSGQETQYF. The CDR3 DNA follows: TGTGCCAGCAGCCGAACTAGCGGGCAAGAGACCCAGTACTTC.

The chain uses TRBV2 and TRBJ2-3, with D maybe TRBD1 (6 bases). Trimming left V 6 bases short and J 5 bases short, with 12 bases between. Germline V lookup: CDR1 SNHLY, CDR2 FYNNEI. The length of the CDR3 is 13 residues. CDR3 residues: CASRATGLDTQYF. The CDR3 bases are TGTGCCAGCAGGGCCACAGGGTTAGATACGCAGTATTTT.

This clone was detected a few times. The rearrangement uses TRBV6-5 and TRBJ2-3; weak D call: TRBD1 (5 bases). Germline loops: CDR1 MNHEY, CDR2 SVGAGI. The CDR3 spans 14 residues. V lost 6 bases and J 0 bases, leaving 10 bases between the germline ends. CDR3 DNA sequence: TGTGCCAGCAGGTGGGGCACTAGCACAGATACGCAGTATTTT. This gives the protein CASRWGTSTDTQYF.

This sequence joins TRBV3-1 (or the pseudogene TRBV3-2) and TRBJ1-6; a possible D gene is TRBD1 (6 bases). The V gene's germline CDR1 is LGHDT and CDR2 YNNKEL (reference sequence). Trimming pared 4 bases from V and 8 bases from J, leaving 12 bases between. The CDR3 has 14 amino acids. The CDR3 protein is CASSRPHRDSPLHF. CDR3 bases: TGTGCCAGCAGCCGCCCCCACAGGGATTCACCCCTCCACTTT.

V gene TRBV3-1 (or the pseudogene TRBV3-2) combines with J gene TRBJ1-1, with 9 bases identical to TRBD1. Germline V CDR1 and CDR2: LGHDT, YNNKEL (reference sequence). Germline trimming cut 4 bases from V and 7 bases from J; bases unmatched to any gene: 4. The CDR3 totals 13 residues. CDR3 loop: CASSRQGVDEAFF. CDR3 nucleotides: TGTGCCAGCAGCCGACAGGGGGTGGATGAAGCTTTCTTT.

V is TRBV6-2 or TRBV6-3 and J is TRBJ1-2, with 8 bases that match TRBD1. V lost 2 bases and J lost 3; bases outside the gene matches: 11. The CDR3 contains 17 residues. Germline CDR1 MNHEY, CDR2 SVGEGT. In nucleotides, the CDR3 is TGTGCCAGCAGTTACCAGGGGCCGGGACAGGAGTACTATGGCTACACCTTC. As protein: CASSYQGPGQEYYGYTF.

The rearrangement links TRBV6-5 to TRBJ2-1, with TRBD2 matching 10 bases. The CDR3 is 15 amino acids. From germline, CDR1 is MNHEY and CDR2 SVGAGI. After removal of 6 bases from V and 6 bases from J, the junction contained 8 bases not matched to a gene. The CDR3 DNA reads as TGTGCCAGCAGATACCGACTAGCGGGCCGCAATGAGCAGTTCTTC. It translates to CASRYRLAGRNEQFF.

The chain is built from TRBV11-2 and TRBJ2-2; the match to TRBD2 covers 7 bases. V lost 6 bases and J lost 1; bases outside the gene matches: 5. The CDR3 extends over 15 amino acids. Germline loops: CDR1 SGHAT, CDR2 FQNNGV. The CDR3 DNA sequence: TGTGCCAGCAGGGGCGGGACTAAGAACACCGGGGAGCTGTTTTTT. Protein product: CASRGGTKNTGELFF.

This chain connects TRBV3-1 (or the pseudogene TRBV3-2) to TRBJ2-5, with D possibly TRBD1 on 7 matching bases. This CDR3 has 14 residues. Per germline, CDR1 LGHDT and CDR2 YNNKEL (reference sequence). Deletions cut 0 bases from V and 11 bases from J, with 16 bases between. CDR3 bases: TGTGCCAGCAGCCAAGATGTTGGACAGGAGGGACAGTACTTC. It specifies CASSQDVGQEGQYF.

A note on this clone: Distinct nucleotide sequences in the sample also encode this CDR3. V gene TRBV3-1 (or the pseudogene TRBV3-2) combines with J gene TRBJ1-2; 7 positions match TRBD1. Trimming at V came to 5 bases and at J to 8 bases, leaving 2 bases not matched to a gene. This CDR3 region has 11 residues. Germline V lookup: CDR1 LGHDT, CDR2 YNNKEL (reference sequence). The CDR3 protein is CASSRGRGYTF. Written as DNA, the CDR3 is TGTGCCAGCAGCAGGGGGCGAGGCTACACCTTC.

CDR3 region: CASSRQFANTGELFF. For the CDR3, the DNA is TGTGCCAGCAGCCGACAGTTCGCGAACACCGGGGAGCTGTTTTTT. This rearrangement joins TRBV7-3 to TRBJ2-2; TRBD1 might be the D (5 bases). The CDR3 is 15 amino acids. CDR1 SGHTA and CDR2 FQGTGA come from the germline V gene. V was pared by 5 bases and J by 0 bases, with 10 bases between. The full variable domain, rest sourced from reference TRBV7-3 and TRBJ2-2, is GAGVSQTPSNKVTEKGKYVELRCDPISGHTALYWYRQSLGQGPEFLIYFQGTGAADDSGLPNDRFFAVRPEGSVSTLKIQRTERGDSAVYLCASSRQFANTGELFFGEGSRLTVL.

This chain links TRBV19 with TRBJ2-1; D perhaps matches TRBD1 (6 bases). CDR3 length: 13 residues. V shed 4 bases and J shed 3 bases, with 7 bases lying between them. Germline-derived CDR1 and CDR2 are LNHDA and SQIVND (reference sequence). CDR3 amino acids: CASSSRGYNEQFF. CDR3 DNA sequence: TGTGCCAGTAGTAGCAGGGGCTACAATGAGCAGTTCTTC.

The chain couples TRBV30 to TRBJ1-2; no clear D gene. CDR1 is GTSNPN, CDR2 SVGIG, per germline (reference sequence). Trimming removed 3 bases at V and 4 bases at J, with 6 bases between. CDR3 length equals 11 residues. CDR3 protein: CAWSWAYGYTF. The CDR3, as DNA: TGTGCCTGGAGCTGGGCCTATGGCTACACCTTC.

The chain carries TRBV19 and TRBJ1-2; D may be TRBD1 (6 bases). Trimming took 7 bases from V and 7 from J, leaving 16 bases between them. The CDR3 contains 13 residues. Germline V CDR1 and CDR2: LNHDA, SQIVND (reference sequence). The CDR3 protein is CASTRTEGSGYTF. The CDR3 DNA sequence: TGTGCCAGTACAAGGACAGAAGGAAGTGGCTACACCTTC.

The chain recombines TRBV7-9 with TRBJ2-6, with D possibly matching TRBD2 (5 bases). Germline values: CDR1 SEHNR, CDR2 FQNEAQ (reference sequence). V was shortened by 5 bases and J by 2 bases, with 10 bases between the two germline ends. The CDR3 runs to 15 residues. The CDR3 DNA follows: TGTGCCAGCAGCCTTCACGGGGCTGGGGCCAACGTCCTGACTTTC. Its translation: CASSLHGAGANVLTF.

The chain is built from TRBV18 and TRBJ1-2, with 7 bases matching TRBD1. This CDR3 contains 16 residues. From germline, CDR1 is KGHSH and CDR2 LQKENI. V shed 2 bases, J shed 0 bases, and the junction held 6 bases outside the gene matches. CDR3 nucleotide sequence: TGTGCCAGCTCACCATACCCGGGACAGACTAACTATGGCTACACCTTC. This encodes CASSPYPGQTNYGYTF.

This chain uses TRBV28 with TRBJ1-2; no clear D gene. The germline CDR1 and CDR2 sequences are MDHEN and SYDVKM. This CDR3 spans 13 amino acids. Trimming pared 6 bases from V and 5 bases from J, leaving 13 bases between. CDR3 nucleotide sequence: TGTGCCAGCAGCCCCGGCAGGCGATATGGCTACACCTTC. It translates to CASSPGRRYGYTF.